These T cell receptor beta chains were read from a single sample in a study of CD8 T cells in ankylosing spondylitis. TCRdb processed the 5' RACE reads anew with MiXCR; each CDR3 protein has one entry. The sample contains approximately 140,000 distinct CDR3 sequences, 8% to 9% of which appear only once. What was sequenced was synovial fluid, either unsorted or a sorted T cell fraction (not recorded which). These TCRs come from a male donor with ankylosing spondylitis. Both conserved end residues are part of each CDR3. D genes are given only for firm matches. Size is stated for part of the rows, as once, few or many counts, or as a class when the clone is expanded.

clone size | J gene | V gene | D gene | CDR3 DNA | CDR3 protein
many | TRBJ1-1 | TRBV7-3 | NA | TGTGCCAGCAGCTCGGAGGGGGGTCACACTGAAGCTTTCTTT | CASSSEGGHTEAFF
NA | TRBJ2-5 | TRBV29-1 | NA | TGCAGCGTTGACCCCACAGGGTTGGAGACCCAGTACTTC | CSVDPTGLETQYF
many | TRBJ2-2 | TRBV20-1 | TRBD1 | TGCAGTGCTGACAGACCGGGACAGGGCGACACCGGGGAGCTGTTTTTT | CSADRPGQGDTGELFF
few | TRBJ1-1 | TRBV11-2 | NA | TGTGCCAGCAGCCCTTACAGGGTGAAGAACACTGAAGCTTTCTTT | CASSPYRVKNTEAFF
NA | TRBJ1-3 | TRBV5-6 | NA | TGTGCCAGCAGCGAAGTTCAGGGGACGAAAGGTGGAAACACCATATATTTT | CASSEVQGTKGGNTIYF
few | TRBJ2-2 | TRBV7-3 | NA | TGTGCCAGCAGCTTTGTTGGGGGGACGAACACCGGGGAGCTGTTTTTT | CASSFVGGTNTGELFF
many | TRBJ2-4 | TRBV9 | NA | TGTGCCAGCAGCTCAGGAGTAGCCAAAAACATTCAGTACTTC | CASSSGVAKNIQYF
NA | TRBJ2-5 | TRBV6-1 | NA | TGTGCCAGCCACGGGGTTGCTAGGGAGACCCAGTACTTC | CASHGVARETQYF
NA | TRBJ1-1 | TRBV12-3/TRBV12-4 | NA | TGTGCCAGCAGTTTAAGGGGTGGTAGCACTGAAGCTTTCTTT | CASSLRGGSTEAFF
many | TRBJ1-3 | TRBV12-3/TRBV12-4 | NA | TGTGCCAGCAGTGCACAGGGACTGGGAAACACCATATATTTT | CASSAQGLGNTIYF
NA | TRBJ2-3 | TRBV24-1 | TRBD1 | TGTGCCACCAGTGATCGACAGGGAACAGATACGCAGTATTTT | CATSDRQGTDTQYF
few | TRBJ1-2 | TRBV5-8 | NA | TGTGCCAGCAGCTTGCGGGGGAATAACTATGGCTACACCTTC | CASSLRGNNYGYTF
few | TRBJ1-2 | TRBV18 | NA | TGTGCCAGCTCACCAATAGGGCAGTCCAACTATGGCTACACCTTC | CASSPIGQSNYGYTF
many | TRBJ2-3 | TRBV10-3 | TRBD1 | TGTGCCATCACCCGACAGGGGTCCCCCACAGATACGCAGTATTTT | CAITRQGSPTDTQYF
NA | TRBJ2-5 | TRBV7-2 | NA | TGTGCCAGCAGCCGCGACCTCTACTTC | CASSRDLYF
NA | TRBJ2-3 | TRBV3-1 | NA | TGTGCCTGCAGCAACCCGCCCGGGAGCACAGATACGCAGTATTTT | CACSNPPGSTDTQYF
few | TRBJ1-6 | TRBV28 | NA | TGTGCCACCAGGGGACCCGGGAGTTCACCCCTCCACTTT | CATRGPGSSPLHF
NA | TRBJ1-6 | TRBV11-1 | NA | TGTGCCAGCAGCTCAGGGTTCTCCTATAATTCACCCCTCCACTTT | CASSSGFSYNSPLHF
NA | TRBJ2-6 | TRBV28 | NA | TGTGCCAGCTGGAGCTCTGGGGCCAACGTCCTGACTTTC | CASWSSGANVLTF
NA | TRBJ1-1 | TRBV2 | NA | TGTGCCAGCAGTGACAGATGGACTGAAGCTTTCTTT | CASSDRWTEAFF
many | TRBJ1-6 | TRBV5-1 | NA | TGCGCCAGCAGCTTGGGTATTCGAGGGTCCAATTCACCCCTCCACTTT | CASSLGIRGSNSPLHF
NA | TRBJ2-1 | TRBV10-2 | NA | TGCGCCAGCAGCCCCGGTCAGGGACCGTGGAATGAGCAGTTCTTC | CASSPGQGPWNEQFF
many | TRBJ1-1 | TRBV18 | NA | TGTGCCAGCTCACCCAACGGGAACACTGAAGCTTTCTTT | CASSPNGNTEAFF
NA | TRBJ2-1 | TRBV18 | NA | TGTGCCAGCTCACCGAACGGGAACGACAATGAGCAGTTCTTC | CASSPNGNDNEQFF
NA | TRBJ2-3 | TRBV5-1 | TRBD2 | TGCGCCAGCGGAGGGGGACTAGCGGGAGAGACAGATACGCAGTATTTT | CASGGGLAGETDTQYF
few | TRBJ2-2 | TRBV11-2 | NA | TGTGCCAGCAGCTTAGAGAGGGAGACCGGGGAGCTGTTTTTT | CASSLERETGELFF
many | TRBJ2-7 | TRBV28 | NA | TGTGCCGTTTCTGCTTCGGGGAGCGAGCAGTACTTC | CAVSASGSEQYF
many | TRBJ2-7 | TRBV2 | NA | TGTGCCAGTTGGGGACGGCTAGCCTACGAGCAGTACTTC | CASWGRLAYEQYF
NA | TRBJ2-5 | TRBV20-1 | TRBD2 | TGCAGTGCTAGAGATCGTCTAGCGGGAGTTACACAAGAGACCCAGTACTTC | CSARDRLAGVTQETQYF
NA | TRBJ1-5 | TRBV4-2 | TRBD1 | TGTGCCAGCAGCCAGGACAGGGAAACGCCCCAGCATTTT | CASSQDRETPQHF
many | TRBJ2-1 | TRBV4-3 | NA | TGCGCCAGCAGCCAAGATCTTGGGATTCTCTACAATGAGCAGTTCTTC | CASSQDLGILYNEQFF
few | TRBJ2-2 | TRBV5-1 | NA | TGCGCCAGCAGCCCCCACGGGCAGGGAGGCACCGGGGAGCTGTTTTTT | CASSPHGQGGTGELFF
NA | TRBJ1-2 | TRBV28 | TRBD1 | TGTGCCAGCAGCACTAGCGTGGGACAGGGATTATATGGCTATGGCTACACCTTC | CASSTSVGQGLYGYGYTF
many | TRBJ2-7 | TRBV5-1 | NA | TGCGCCAGCAGCTTGGAGAGGCACGAGCAGTACTTC | CASSLERHEQYF
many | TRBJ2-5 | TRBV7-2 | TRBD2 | TGTGCCAGCAGTAGACTAGCGGGCTCCCAAGAGACCCAGTACTTC | CASSRLAGSQETQYF
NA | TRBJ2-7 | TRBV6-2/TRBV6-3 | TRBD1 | TGTGCCAGCAGTTACATAAGGACAGGGCCGACCTACGAGCAGTACTTC | CASSYIRTGPTYEQYF
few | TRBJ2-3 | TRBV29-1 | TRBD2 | TGCAGCGTTGCCCGGGAGGGTATCACAGATACGCAGTATTTT | CSVAREGITDTQYF
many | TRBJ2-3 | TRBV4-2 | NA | TGTGCCAGCAGCCCAAGAAAACTCGCGCTAGAGGGATCGTACACAGATACGCAGTATTTT | CASSPRKLALEGSYTDTQYF
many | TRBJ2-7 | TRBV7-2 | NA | TGTGCCAGCAGCTTAGAGGGGGGAACGTACTACGAGCAGTACTTC | CASSLEGGTYYEQYF
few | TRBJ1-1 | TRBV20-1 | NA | TGCAGTGCCGGGCGGGGGTTGGGTGAAGCTTTCTTT | CSAGRGLGEAFF
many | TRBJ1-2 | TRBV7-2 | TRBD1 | TGTGCCAGCAGCCCGGACAGGTTTTATGGCTACACCTTC | CASSPDRFYGYTF
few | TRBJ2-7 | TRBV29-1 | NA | TGCAGCGTTCACGGGCCAGCCCCCGAGCAGTACTTC | CSVHGPAPEQYF
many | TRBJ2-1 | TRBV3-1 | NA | TGTGCCAGCAGTCTTACGCGGGGACTTGCCGCCAATGAGCAGTTCTTC | CASSLTRGLAANEQFF
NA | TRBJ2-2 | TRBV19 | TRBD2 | TGTGCCAGTACAAAGCGGGGGGTGAACACCGGGGAGCTGTTTTTT | CASTKRGVNTGELFF
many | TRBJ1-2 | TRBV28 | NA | TGTGCCAGCAGTCCTCCCAGACCCTATGGCTACACCTTC | CASSPPRPYGYTF
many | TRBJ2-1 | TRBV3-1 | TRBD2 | TGTGCCAGCAGTCAGCGGGGGGGCAACAATGAGCAGTTCTTC | CASSQRGGNNEQFF
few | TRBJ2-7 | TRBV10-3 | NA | TGTGCCATCAAGGGTACGGAAGCCTACGAGCAGTACTTC | CAIKGTEAYEQYF